This note documents a single TCR beta chain sequence. The specificity of this receptor is unknown. No base quality information exists; no much larger clone differs at one position. These data are taken from a study of T cells in Graves' hyperthyroidism and ophthalmopathy (dated by TCRdb to between 2019 and 2020). With regard to the full study: TCR V-J signatures able to tell the groups apart were searched for in a discovery cohort of 90 to 100 patients, of whom more than 40 had Graves' ophthalmopathy and about 60 had stable Graves' hyperthyroidism. Whether ophthalmopathy could be predicted prospectively was tested in an independent validation cohort made up of roughly 20 hyperthyroidism patients plus 17 patients who later progressed to ophthalmopathy. The 100 discovery patients were randomly split 7:3 into training and test sets. In addition, the study compared T-cell repertoires in thyroid tissue and in blood from five or six Graves' hyperthyroidism patients. After sampling, hyperthyroidism patients received methimazole starting at 30 mg daily, and ophthalmopathy patients received high-dose intravenous methylprednisolone. The paper describes TCR Vbeta CDR3 sequencing of around 140 peripheral blood samples, made up of 43 ophthalmopathy patients, 70 to 75 hyperthyroidism patients and 17 progressor patients. Findings and caveats that apply to the study as a whole: In validation, progression to ophthalmopathy was predicted by the model with almost 71% sensitivity and 72% to 80% specificity, a median of about 6.8 months before onset. Most expanded thyroid clonotypes (frequency above 0.001) were also found in blood, which suggests that blood repertoires may mirror thyroid immune responses. Ophthalmopathy was separated from stable hyperthyroidism by a 13 V-J signature model, with approximately 85% sensitivity and 81% to 82% specificity obtained in cross-validation and 80%/75% obtained in testing. No statistical method was used to set the sample size in advance, and investigators knew the group allocation.

The TCR beta CDR3 regions were amplified from RNA transcripts. For the first round of RT-PCR on the TCR CDR3, the HTBI primer set was used together with the Qiagen OneStep RT-PCR kit. A second multiplex PCR round built the libraries, followed by size selection and purification. The libraries were sequenced on an Illumina HiSeq2000 using paired-end 100 bp reads. The published analysis was carried out like this. Raw data were processed with SOAPnuke, discarding reads with adapters, uncalled bases, mean Phred below 15, or no exact constant-primer or identifier match. High-quality paired reads were merged using COPE v1.2.5, and each unique nucleotide sequence was defined as a clonotype. Clonotypes were aligned to IMGT TRBV, TRBD and TRBJ reference segments using MiTCR v1.1. The analysis included only V-J combinations with a frequency above 0.0001, which together covered around 99% of the repertoires. The TCS score was defined as F50 (clonal expansion) divided by E x V (chaos), with BLOSUM62-based TCRdist calculated between CDR3 peptides within each V-J. Welch's t-statistics and random forest reduced 500 to 650 V-J features to 13, which were used in a naive Bayes classifier (R e1071). The Morisita-Horn index was used to measure how similar the thyroid and blood repertoires were. The raw public data were reprocessed by TCRdb itself: fastp quality trimming at Q25, MiXCR clonotype calling, in-frame beta chains only. Entries that share a CDR3 protein sequence are merged under the most common genes and DNA. Clone size and V and J calls follow TCRdb, not the original study. This sample lists fewer than 650,000 distinct CDR3 sequences; around 50% were detected once. The top ten clonotypes cover 35% to 50% of the sample.

The study excluded patients with uncontrolled infections, other autoimmune diseases, pregnancy or lactation. Clinical symptoms, serum thyroxine and TRAb, thyroid ultrasound, and orbital computed tomography formed the basis for the diagnoses. Total RNA was extracted with Trizol reagent, and quality was checked on an Agilent 2100 Bioanalyzer. The CDR3 runs 15 residues from the cysteine to the phenylalanine. Only the CDR3 DNA stays, 45 bases, in frame from base 1. Relative to germline, V is 0 bases shorter and J is 5 bases shorter, with 14 bases between their ends. From the germline V gene, CDR1 is SGDLS and CDR2 is YYNGEE.

Sample: peripheral blood or thyroid tissue (not recorded which). The chain couples TRBV9 to TRBJ2-5; the D gene remains uncertain. This TCR came from an adult woman with Graves' disease, either hyperthyroidism or ophthalmopathy (not recorded which). The CDR3 region has the sequence CASSVDNGPVETQYF. The sequenced DNA: TGTGCCAGCAGCGTAGACAACGGGCCGGTGGAGACCCAGTACTTC.